This TCR beta chain was captured in a study of identical twins. Study-wide results and caveats: Twin-shared out-of-frame alpha sequences showed excess low generation probability. Beta out-of-frame sequences displayed a weaker excess of sharing between twins. Invariant cells of the MAIT and iNKT types might have partly distorted the zero-insertion analyses.

This clonotype was picked up many times. Antigen specificity is unknown. CDR1 and CDR2 (germline): DFQATT, SNEGSKA (reference sequence). The CDR3 sequence is 15 residues long. After removal of 0 bases from V and 6 bases from J, the junction contained 8 bases not matched to a gene. A single record per CDR3 protein comes from TCRdb applying MiXCR to the 5' RACE reads. The table records 230,000 or so distinct CDR3 sequences, approximately 8.6% of them present only once. In every case, the donor was a healthy Caucasian. The sample was also reused in another study, on yellow fever vaccine responses in identical twins.

This receptor was identified in a woman aged 18-35 years in good health. The chain links TRBV20-1 to TRBJ2-3; 8 bases line up with TRBD2. Sequenced material: CD8+ T cells sorted from blood. The CDR3 nucleotides are TGCAGTGCTAGAGATTTGCTAGCGGGCCTGGATACGCAGTATTTT. It encodes CSARDLLAGLDTQYF.